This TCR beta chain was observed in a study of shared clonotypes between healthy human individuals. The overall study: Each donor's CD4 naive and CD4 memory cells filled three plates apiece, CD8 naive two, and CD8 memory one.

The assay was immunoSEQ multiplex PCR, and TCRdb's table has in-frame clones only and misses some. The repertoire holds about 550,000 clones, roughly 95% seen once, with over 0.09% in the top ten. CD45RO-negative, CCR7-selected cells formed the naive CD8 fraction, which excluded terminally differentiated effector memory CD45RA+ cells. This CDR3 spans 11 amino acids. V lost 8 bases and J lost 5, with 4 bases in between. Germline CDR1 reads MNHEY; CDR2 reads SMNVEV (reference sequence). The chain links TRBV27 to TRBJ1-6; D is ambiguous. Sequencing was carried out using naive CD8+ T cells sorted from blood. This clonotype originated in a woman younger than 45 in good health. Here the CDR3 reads CASGNNSPLHF. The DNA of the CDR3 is TGTGCCAGCGGAAATAATTCACCCCTCCACTTT.